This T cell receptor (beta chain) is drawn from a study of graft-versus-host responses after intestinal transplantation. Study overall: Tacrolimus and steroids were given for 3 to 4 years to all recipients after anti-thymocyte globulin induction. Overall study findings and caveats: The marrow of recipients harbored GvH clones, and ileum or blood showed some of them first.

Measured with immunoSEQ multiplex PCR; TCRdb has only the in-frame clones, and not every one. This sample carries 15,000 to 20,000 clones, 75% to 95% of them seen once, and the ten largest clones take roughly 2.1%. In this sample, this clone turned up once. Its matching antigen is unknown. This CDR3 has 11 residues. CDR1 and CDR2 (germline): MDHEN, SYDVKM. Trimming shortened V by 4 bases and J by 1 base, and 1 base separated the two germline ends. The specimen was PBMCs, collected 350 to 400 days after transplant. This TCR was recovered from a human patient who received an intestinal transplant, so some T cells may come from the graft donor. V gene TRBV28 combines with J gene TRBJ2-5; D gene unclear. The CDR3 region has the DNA TGTGCCAGCAGTTCCCAAGAGACCCAGTACTTC. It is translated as CASSSQETQYF.